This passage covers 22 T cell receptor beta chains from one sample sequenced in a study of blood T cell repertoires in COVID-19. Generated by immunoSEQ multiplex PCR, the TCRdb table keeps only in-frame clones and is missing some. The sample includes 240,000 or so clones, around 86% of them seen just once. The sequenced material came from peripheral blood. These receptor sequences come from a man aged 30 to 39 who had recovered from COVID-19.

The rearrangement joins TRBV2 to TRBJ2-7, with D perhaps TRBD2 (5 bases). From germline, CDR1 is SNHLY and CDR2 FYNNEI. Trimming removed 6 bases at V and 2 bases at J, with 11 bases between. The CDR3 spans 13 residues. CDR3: CASRKDSPYEQYV. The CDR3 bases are TGTGCCAGCAGGAAGGACTCCCCCTACGAGCAGTACGTC.

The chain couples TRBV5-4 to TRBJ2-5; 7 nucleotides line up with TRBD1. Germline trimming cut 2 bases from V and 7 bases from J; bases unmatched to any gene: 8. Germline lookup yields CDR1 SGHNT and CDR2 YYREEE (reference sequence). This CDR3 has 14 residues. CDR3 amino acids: CASSLNRGGGTQYF. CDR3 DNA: TGTGCCAGCAGCTTAAACAGGGGCGGAGGGACCCAGTACTTC.

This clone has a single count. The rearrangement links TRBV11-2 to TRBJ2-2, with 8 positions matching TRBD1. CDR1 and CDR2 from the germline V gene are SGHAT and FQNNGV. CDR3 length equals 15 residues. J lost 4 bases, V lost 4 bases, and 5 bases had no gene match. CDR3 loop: CASSYRGIITGELFF. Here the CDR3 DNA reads TGTGCCAGCAGCTACAGGGGGATTATCACCGGGGAGCTGTTTTTT.

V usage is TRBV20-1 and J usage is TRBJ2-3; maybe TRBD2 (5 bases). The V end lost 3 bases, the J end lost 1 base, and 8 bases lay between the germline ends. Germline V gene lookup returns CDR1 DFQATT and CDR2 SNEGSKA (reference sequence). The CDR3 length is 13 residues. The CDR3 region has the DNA TGCAGTGCTAGTTCCGGGGGCACAGATACGCAGTATTTT. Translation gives CSASSGGTDTQYF.

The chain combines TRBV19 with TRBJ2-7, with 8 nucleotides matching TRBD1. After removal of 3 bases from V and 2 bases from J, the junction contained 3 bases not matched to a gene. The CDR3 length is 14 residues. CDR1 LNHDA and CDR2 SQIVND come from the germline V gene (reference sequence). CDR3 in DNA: TGTGCCAGTAGTATCGGACAGGGTGCCTACGAGCAGTACTTC. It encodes CASSIGQGAYEQYF.

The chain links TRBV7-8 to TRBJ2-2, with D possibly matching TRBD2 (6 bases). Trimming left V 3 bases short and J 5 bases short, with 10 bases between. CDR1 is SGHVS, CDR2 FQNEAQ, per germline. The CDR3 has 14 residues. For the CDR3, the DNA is TGTGCCAGCAGCTTTCTCGGGGGAACCGGGGAGCTGTTTTTT. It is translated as CASSFLGGTGELFF.

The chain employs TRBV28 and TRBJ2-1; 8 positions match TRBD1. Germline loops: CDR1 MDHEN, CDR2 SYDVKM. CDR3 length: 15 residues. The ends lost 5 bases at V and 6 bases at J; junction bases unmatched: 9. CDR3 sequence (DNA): TGTGCCAGCAGTGCTGGGACAGGTTCTAGCAATGAGCAGTTCTTC. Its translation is CASSAGTGSSNEQFF.

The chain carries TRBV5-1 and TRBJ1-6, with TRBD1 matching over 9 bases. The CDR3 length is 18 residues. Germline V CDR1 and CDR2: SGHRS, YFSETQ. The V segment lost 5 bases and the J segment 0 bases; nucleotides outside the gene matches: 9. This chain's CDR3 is CASSRTTGGSSYNSPLHF. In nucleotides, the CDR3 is TGCGCCAGCAGTCGAACGACAGGGGGGAGCTCCTATAATTCACCCCTCCACTTT.

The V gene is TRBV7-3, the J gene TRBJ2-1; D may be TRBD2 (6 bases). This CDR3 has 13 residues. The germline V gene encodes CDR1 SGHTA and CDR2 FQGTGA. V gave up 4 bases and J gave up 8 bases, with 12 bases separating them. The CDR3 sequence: CASSSDYNHEQFF. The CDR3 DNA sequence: TGTGCCAGCAGCTCGGACTATAACCATGAGCAGTTCTTC.

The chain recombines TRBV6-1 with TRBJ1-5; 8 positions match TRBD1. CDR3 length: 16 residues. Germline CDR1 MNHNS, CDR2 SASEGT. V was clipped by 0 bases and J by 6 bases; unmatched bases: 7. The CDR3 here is CASSEAGQGAPQPQHF. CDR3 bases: TGTGCCAGCAGTGAAGCGGGGCAGGGGGCGCCTCAGCCCCAGCATTTT.

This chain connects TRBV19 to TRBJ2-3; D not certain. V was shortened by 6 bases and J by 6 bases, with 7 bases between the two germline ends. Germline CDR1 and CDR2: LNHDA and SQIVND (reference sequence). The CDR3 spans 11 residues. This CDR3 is CASRALDTQYF. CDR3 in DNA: TGTGCCAGTAGAGCGTTGGATACGCAGTATTTT.

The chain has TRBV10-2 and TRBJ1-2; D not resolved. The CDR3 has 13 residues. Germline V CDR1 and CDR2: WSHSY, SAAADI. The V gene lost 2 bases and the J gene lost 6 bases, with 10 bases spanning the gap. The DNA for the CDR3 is TGCGCCAGCAGTGAGCTTTGGGAGAATGGCTACACCTTC. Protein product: CASSELWENGYTF.

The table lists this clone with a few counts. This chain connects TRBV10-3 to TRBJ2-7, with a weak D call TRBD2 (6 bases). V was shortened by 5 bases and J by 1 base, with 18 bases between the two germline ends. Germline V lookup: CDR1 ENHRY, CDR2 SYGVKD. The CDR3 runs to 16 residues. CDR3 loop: CAISLSGSGGSYEQYF. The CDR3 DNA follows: TGTGCCATCAGTCTTAGCGGTTCGGGCGGGTCCTACGAGCAGTACTTC.

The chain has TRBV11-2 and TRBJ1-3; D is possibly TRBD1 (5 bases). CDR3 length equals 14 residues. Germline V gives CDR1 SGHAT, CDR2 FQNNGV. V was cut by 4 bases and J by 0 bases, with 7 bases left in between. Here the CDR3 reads CASSSGNSGNTIYF. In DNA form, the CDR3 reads TGTGCCAGCAGCTCAGGGAACTCTGGAAACACCATATATTTT.

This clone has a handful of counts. CDR3 nucleotide sequence: TGCGCCAGCAGAGGGAGGACAGGGGAACACCCCACCTTC. Protein: CASRGRTGEHPTF. The chain carries TRBV10-2 and TRBJ1-2; 9 bases line up with TRBD1. The germline V gene has CDR1 WSHSY and CDR2 SAAADI. The CDR3 has 13 residues. The ends lost 6 bases at V and 13 bases at J; junction bases unmatched: 12.

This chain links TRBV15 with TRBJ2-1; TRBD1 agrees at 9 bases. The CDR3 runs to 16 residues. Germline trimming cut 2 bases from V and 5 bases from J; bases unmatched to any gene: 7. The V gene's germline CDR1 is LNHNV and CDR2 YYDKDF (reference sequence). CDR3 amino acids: CATSRTRTGVNNEQFF. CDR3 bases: TGTGCCACCAGCAGAACCCGGACAGGGGTCAACAATGAGCAGTTCTTC.

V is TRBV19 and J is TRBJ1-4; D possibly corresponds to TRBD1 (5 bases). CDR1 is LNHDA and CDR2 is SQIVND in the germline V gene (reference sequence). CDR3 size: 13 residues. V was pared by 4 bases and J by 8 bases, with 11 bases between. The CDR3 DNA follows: TGTGCCAGTAGTAGTTCAGGGAGGGAAAAACTGTTTTTT. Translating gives CASSSSGREKLFF.

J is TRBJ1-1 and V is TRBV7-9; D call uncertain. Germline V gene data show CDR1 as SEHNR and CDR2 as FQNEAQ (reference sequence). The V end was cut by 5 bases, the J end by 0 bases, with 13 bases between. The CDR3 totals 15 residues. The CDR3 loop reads CASSAEASMNTEAFF. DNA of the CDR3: TGTGCCAGCAGCGCGGAGGCATCTATGAACACTGAAGCTTTCTTT.

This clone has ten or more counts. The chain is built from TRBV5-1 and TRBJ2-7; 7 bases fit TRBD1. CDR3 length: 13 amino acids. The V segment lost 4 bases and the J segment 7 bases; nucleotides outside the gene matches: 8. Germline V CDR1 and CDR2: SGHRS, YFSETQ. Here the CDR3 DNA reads TGCGCCAGCAGCCCCACAGGGGCGGAGGAGCAGTACGTC. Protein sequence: CASSPTGAEEQYV.

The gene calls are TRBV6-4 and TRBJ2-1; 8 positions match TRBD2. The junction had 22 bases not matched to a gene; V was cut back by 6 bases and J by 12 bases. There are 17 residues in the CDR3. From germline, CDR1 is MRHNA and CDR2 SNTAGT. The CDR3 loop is CASRKQAGGAPGEGQFF. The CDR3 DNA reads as TGTGCCAGCAGAAAACAAGCCGGGGGGGCCCCAGGGGAGGGGCAGTTCTTC.

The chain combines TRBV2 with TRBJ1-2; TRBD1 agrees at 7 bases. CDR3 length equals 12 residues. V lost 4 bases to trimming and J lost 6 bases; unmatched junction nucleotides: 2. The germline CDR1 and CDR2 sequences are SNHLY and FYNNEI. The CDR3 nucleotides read TGTGCCAGCAGTGGGGACAGTAATGGCTACACCTTC. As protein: CASSGDSNGYTF.

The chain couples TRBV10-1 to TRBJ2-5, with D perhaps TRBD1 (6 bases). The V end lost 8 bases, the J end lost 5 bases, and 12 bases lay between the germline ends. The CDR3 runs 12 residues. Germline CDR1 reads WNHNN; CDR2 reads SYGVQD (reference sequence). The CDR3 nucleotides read TGCGCCAGCCAGGGGCCAGGGGAGACCCAGTACTTC. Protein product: CASQGPGETQYF.